These T cell receptor beta chains were read from a single sample in a study of shared clonotypes between healthy human individuals. Generated by immunoSEQ multiplex PCR, the TCRdb table keeps only in-frame clones and is missing some. Here the sample spans about half a million clones, around three quarters being singletons. The specimen was PBMCs. Receptor source: a woman in her thirties or forties in good health. Some clones in this sample may be carry-over from other donors' samples. The CDR3 runs from the conserved cysteine through the conserved F or W. A D gene is named only where the DNA matches it firmly. Rows may omit the clone size; those that give it use once, few, many or a size class.

D,V,J,size,DNA,CDR3
-,TRBV28,TRBJ1-5,-,TGTGCCAGCATCGGTTGGGGGAGTCAGCCCCAGCATTTT,CASIGWGSQPQHF
TRBD1,TRBV6-6,TRBJ2-7,-,TGTGCCAGCAGTGAGTGGGACAGGGGGCACTACGAGCAGTACTTC,CASSEWDRGHYEQYF
TRBD1,TRBV5-4,TRBJ2-7,-,TGTGCCAGCAGCTTGGGGACAGGGACCTACGAGCAGTACTTC,CASSLGTGTYEQYF
-,TRBV18,TRBJ2-2,-,TGTGCCAGCTCACCACCGACCGGGGAGCTGTTTTTT,CASSPPTGELFF
-,TRBV5-1,TRBJ2-7,-,TGCGCCAGCAGCTTCGGGATACAGTCCTACGAGCAGTACTTC,CASSFGIQSYEQYF
-,TRBV28,TRBJ2-4,-,TGTGCCAGCAGTAAAGGGGGGGTTTTAGCCAAAAACATTCAGTACTTC,CASSKGGVLAKNIQYF
-,TRBV7-9,TRBJ2-2,once,TGTGCCAGCCCAAAATGGGGAAACACCGGGGAGCTGTTTTTT,CASPKWGNTGELFF
TRBD2,TRBV5-1,TRBJ2-7,-,TGCGCCAGCAGCTGGGCTAGCGGGAGTAGGGAGCAGTACTTC,CASSWASGSREQYF
-,TRBV7-9,TRBJ1-1,-,TGTGCCTGGGACCTCGACATGAACACTGAAGCTTTCTTT,CAWDLDMNTEAFF
-,TRBV6-6,TRBJ2-1,-,TGTGCCAGCAGAACTGCGGGGGCGGGAGTGAACAATGAGCAGTTCTTC,CASRTAGAGVNNEQFF